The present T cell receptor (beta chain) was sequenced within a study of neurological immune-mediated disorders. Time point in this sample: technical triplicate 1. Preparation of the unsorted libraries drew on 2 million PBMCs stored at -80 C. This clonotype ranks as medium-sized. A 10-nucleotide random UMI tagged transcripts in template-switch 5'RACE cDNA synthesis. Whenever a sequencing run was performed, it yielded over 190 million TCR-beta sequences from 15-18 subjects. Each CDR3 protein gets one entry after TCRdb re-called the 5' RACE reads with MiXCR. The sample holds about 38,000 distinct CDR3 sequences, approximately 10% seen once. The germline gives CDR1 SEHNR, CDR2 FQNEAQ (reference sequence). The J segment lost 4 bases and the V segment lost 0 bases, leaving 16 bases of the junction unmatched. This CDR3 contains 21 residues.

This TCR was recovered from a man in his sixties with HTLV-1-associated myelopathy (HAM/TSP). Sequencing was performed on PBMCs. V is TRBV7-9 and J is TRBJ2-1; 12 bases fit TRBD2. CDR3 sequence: CASSLAGNVRLAGVPYNEQFF. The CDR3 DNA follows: TGTGCCAGCAGCTTAGCGGGAAACGTCCGACTAGCGGGAGTCCCATACAATGAGCAGTTCTTC.